The present TCR beta chain was sequenced within a study of identical twins. Study-wide results and caveats: Some out-of-frame alpha sequences were shared by twins, and these showed excess low generation probability.

This clonotype was picked up a small number of times. What it binds is unknown. The junction departs from the called germline gene at one end, perhaps through a read error. CDR3 size: 16 residues. Germline values: CDR1 SNHLY, CDR2 FYNNEI. Template switching supplied a universal primer site; unique molecular identifiers were carried on the cDNA. TCRdb re-called the 5' RACE reads with MiXCR, one entry per CDR3 protein. The table records around 490,000 distinct CDR3 sequences, 14% of them present only once. The data were also submitted as part of a second study, on yellow fever vaccine responses in identical twins.

The sequenced material came from CD4+ T cells sorted from blood. This receptor was taken from a woman between 18 and 29 years old in good health. This chain connects TRBV2 to TRBJ2-1, with 10 bases matching TRBD2. The CDR3 coding sequence is TGTACCAGCAGAGTAAGCGGGGGGGCGTCCTACAATGAGCAGTTCTTC. Translated, it gives CTSRVSGGASYNEQFF.